The next 31 T cell receptor beta chains were all read from a single sample in a study of T-cell reconstitution after alpha-beta-depleted transplantation in children. The library targeted TCRbeta and was prepared with unique molecular identifiers. TCRdb re-derived calls from the PCR reads in MiXCR, one entry per CDR3 protein. The data show about 580,000 distinct CDR3 sequences, more than 20% seen once. The sample here was PBMCs, mostly from graft donor cells, taken 360 days after TCRalphabeta/CD19-depleted stem cell transplant. All receptors come from a boy in the first two years of life who had a stem cell transplant for acute myeloid leukemia, so the T cells may come from the graft donor.

This clonotype was seen many times. This chain links TRBV3-1 with TRBJ1-1, with D unclear. The germline gives CDR1 LGHDT, CDR2 YNNKEL (reference sequence). V was shortened by 3 bases and J by 1 base, with 9 bases between the two germline ends. There are 14 residues in the CDR3. This CDR3 is CASSQDTWNTEAFF. The CDR3 DNA follows: TGTGCCAGCAGCCAGGATACATGGAACACTGAAGCTTTCTTT.

This clonotype was seen only once. This chain links TRBV9 with TRBJ2-7; D not resolved. This CDR3 region has 14 residues. Germline V lookup: CDR1 SGDLS, CDR2 YYNGEE. V lost 0 bases and J 2 bases, leaving 9 bases between the germline ends. The CDR3 DNA reads TGTGCCAGCAGCGTAGGAACAGAAACCTACGAGCAGTACTTC. Translation: CASSVGTETYEQYF.

The chain recombines TRBV6-1 with TRBJ2-5; 7 bases fit TRBD2. This CDR3 has 15 residues. V lost 5 bases to trimming and J lost 3 bases; unmatched junction nucleotides: 9. Germline CDR1 and CDR2: MNHNS and SASEGT. CDR3 coding DNA: TGTGCCAGCAGTAAAAATGGGGGGGGAGAAGAGACCCAGTACTTC. This sequence encodes CASSKNGGGEETQYF.

In this sample, this clonotype turned up many times. The rearrangement uses TRBV20-1 and TRBJ2-5, with 7 bases lining up with TRBD1. Per germline, CDR1 DFQATT and CDR2 SNEGSKA (reference sequence). This CDR3 has 12 amino acids. Losses at the gene ends were 6 bases for V and 4 bases for J; bases not matched to a gene: 5. CDR3 residues: CSAVTGRETQYF. The CDR3 nucleotides read TGCAGTGCAGTGACAGGGAGAGAGACCCAGTACTTC.

A remark on this clonotype: A much larger clone lies a single base off, so this may be a read error. The chain links TRBV7-9 to TRBJ1-1; no clear D gene. Trimming removed 2 bases at V and 5 bases at J, with 12 bases between. The germline V gene has CDR1 SEHNR and CDR2 FQNEAQ (reference sequence). This CDR3 is 14 amino acids long. The CDR3 bases are TGTGCCAGCAGCTTAAATACGCGCGTAACTGAAGCTTTCTTT. Translation: CASSLNTRVTEAFF.

This clonotype showed up many times. The chain is built from TRBV29-1 and TRBJ2-5, with 7 bases aligning to TRBD1. Trimming at V came to 6 bases and at J to 2 bases, leaving 3 bases not matched to a gene. The CDR3 has 12 residues. Germline assignment: CDR1 SQVTM and CDR2 ANQGSEA. CDR3 in DNA: TGCAGCGTGCCCAGGGGGCAAGAGACCCAGTACTTC. It specifies CSVPRGQETQYF.

The chain combines TRBV20-1 with TRBJ1-2; a weak D match, TRBD1 (6 bases). The CDR3 extends over 12 amino acids. The germline CDR1 and CDR2 sequences are DFQATT and SNEGSKA (reference sequence). V was cut by 6 bases and J by 3 bases, with 11 bases left in between. The CDR3: CSAVRGDYGYTF. In nucleotides, the CDR3 is TGCAGTGCAGTCAGGGGTGACTATGGCTACACCTTC.

The table lists this clonotype with many counts. The chain is built from TRBV20-1 and TRBJ2-7; 10 nucleotides agree with TRBD1. This CDR3 is built from 14 residues. Germline trimming cut 1 base from V and 7 bases from J; bases unmatched to any gene: 7. From germline, CDR1 is DFQATT and CDR2 SNEGSKA (reference sequence). CDR3 sequence: CSARGTGGTREQYV. The CDR3 coding sequence is TGCAGTGCTAGAGGGACAGGGGGTACCCGGGAGCAGTACGTC.

This clonotype was seen at least ten times. The V call is TRBV6-5, the J call TRBJ2-3; 7 bases align to TRBD1. Germline CDR1 reads MNHEY; CDR2 reads SVGAGI. J was trimmed by 0 bases and V by 2 bases; bases with no gene match: 11. The CDR3 has 18 amino acids. This CDR3 reads CASSYGQDVLSSTDTQYF. CDR3 DNA: TGTGCCAGCAGTTACGGACAGGATGTTTTATCTAGCACAGATACGCAGTATTTT.

This clonotype was observed a few times. The J gene is TRBJ2-7, the V gene TRBV7-6, with D perhaps matching TRBD1 or TRBD2 (5 bases each). Between the trimmed V and J ends, which lost 5 bases and 5 bases, there was a span of 16 bases. Germline CDR1 is SGHVS and CDR2 is FNYEAQ. The CDR3 is 14 residues long. Written as DNA, the CDR3 is TGTGCCAGCAGCCCGGGGCAACTCCGACACGAGCAGTACTTC. Its translation is CASSPGQLRHEQYF.

This clonotype showed up just a few times. The CDR3 DNA reads as TGTGCCACCAGCACCGCTGCAGGGACCTATGGCTACACCTTC. Translated: CATSTAAGTYGYTF. This chain joins TRBV15 and TRBJ1-2; D may be TRBD1 (5 bases). Deletions cut 4 bases from V and 4 bases from J, with 13 bases between. The CDR3 spans 14 residues. CDR1 and CDR2 (germline): LNHNV, YYDKDF (reference sequence).

At least ten counts were recorded for this clonotype. The rearrangement links TRBV12-3 or TRBV12-4 to TRBJ1-6; 7 bases line up with TRBD1. V was clipped by 7 bases and J by 10 bases; unmatched bases: 10. The CDR3 consists of 14 residues. The CDR3 region has the DNA TGTGCCAGCACCCTGACAGGGAGGGCATCACCCCTCCACTTT. It encodes CASTLTGRASPLHF.

The J gene is TRBJ2-7, the V gene TRBV20-1, with D perhaps TRBD2 (6 bases). The V end was cut by 0 bases, the J end by 6 bases, with 12 bases between. The CDR3 runs to 13 residues. Per the germline V gene, CDR1 is DFQATT and CDR2 is SNEGSKA (reference sequence). CDR3 in amino acids: CSARDPFGSEQYF. As DNA, the CDR3 is TGCAGTGCTAGAGATCCTTTCGGGAGCGAGCAGTACTTC.

This clonotype was seen many times. V is TRBV18 and J is TRBJ2-7, with no clear D. Between the trimmed V and J ends, which lost 4 bases and 3 bases, there was a span of 16 bases. This CDR3 has 15 amino acids. Germline V gives CDR1 KGHSH, CDR2 LQKENI. Here the CDR3 reads CASSHEMEPIYEQYF. The CDR3 region has the DNA TGTGCCAGCTCACACGAAATGGAGCCAATCTACGAGCAGTACTTC.

This clonotype was detected only a few times. This chain uses TRBV24-1 with TRBJ2-7, with D possibly TRBD1 on 6 matching bases. V was cut by 0 bases and J by 7 bases, with 15 bases left in between. The CDR3 loop spans 15 amino acids. Germline CDR1 and CDR2: KGHDR and SFDVKD. The CDR3 protein is CATSDLRDRHEEQYV. The CDR3 DNA is TGTGCCACCAGTGATTTGCGAGACAGGCATGAGGAGCAGTACGTC.

This chain links TRBV5-1 with TRBJ2-2; the match to TRBD2 covers 12 bases. The CDR3 length is 18 residues. From germline, CDR1 is SGHRS and CDR2 YFSETQ. V lost 4 bases and J lost 2; bases outside the gene matches: 9. Written as DNA, the CDR3 is TGCGCCAGCAGCCCTTTGACTAGCGGGGGAATAAACACCGGGGAGCTGTTTTTT. It codes for CASSPLTSGGINTGELFF.

CDR3 region: CAISSGASTDTQYF. CDR3 bases: TGTGCCATCAGTAGCGGGGCTAGCACAGATACGCAGTATTTT. The genes are TRBV10-3 and TRBJ2-3, with 7 nucleotides matching TRBD2. Trimming removed 5 bases from V and 0 bases from J; junction bases left unmatched: 2. The CDR3 runs to 14 residues. The germline V gene encodes CDR1 ENHRY and CDR2 SYGVKD.

This chain uses TRBV27 with TRBJ2-7; 9 bases are a match to TRBD1. CDR3 length: 14 residues. Germline CDR1 MNHEY, CDR2 SMNVEV (reference sequence). After removal of 8 bases from V and 7 bases from J, the junction contained 12 bases not matched to a gene. The CDR3 region is CASRPGQGAREQYF. The CDR3 nucleotides are TGTGCCAGCCGACCGGGACAGGGTGCGAGAGAGCAGTACTTC.

Ten or more counts support this clonotype. V and J are TRBV2 and TRBJ1-5; TRBD1 aligns across 9 bases. Germline V gene lookup returns CDR1 SNHLY and CDR2 FYNNEI. Trimming took 5 bases from V and 2 from J; bases not matched to a gene: 4. This CDR3 comprises 15 residues. CDR3 sequence: CASSTQGAGNQPQHF. The CDR3 DNA reads as TGTGCCAGCAGTACACAGGGGGCGGGCAATCAGCCCCAGCATTTT.

The V call is TRBV5-1, the J call TRBJ2-1; D is uncertain. Per germline, CDR1 SGHRS and CDR2 YFSETQ. The germline V and J ends were trimmed by 5 bases and 6 bases, with 12 bases remaining between them. CDR3 length: 13 residues. The CDR3 coding sequence is TGCGCCAGCAGGGAAGTCCGTAGCAATGAGCAGTTCTTC. It codes for CASREVRSNEQFF.

This clonotype was seen repeatedly, ten times or more. The gene calls are TRBV18 and TRBJ2-1; 7 bases agree with TRBD2. This CDR3 is built from 13 residues. Germline V gene sequence: CDR1 KGHSH, CDR2 LQKENI. Trimming removed 3 bases from V and 5 bases from J; junction bases left unmatched: 1. The chain's CDR3 is CASSPGGDNEQFF. CDR3 nucleotide sequence: TGTGCCAGCTCACCGGGAGGGGACAATGAGCAGTTCTTC.

The gene calls are TRBV11-2 and TRBJ2-3; 11 positions match TRBD2. V gave up 5 bases and J gave up 0 bases; unmatched junction bases: 13. The length of the CDR3 is 19 residues. Germline loops: CDR1 SGHAT, CDR2 FQNNGV. The CDR3 region is CASSRNLAGGRASTDTQYF. DNA of the CDR3: TGTGCCAGCAGCAGGAACCTAGCGGGGGGCCGTGCTAGCACAGATACGCAGTATTTT.

This clonotype was observed many times. J is TRBJ2-5 and V is TRBV5-5, with 8 positions matching TRBD1. Per the germline V gene, CDR1 is SGHKS and CDR2 is YYEKEE (reference sequence). The CDR3 runs to 14 residues. With V trimmed by 3 bases and J by 4 bases, 5 bases remained unmatched. The CDR3 DNA sequence: TGTGCCAGCAGCTACGGACAGGGAGGAGAGACCCAGTACTTC. Residues: CASSYGQGGETQYF.

Only a few counts were recorded for this clonotype. The J gene is TRBJ1-5, the V gene TRBV29-1; 7 nucleotides line up with TRBD1. The CDR3 loop spans 14 amino acids. V lost 7 bases and J lost 0; bases outside the gene matches: 6. Germline values: CDR1 SQVTM, CDR2 ANQGSEA. This chain's CDR3 is CSARDSDSNQPQHF. Written as DNA, the CDR3 is TGCAGCGCCCGGGACAGCGATAGCAATCAGCCCCAGCATTTT.

V and J are TRBV11-3 and TRBJ2-3; weak D call: TRBD1 (6 bases). The CDR3 length is 15 residues. Germline CDR1 and CDR2: SGHNT and YENEEA. V was shortened by 6 bases and J by 5 bases, with 18 bases between the two germline ends. DNA of the CDR3: TGTGCCAGCAGTTTTGGAAGGGGGTTTGGAGATACGCAGTATTTT. This encodes CASSFGRGFGDTQYF.

This clonotype was seen many times. This chain joins TRBV20-1 and TRBJ2-3, with D maybe TRBD2 (6 bases). The germline CDR1 and CDR2 sequences are DFQATT and SNEGSKA (reference sequence). V lost 1 base to trimming and J lost 2 bases, with 7 bases between them. This CDR3 has 13 amino acids. CDR3: CSARGGNTDTQYF. CDR3 nucleotides: TGCAGTGCTAGAGGCGGGAACACAGATACGCAGTATTTT.

This clonotype was detected many times. This chain joins TRBV5-1 and TRBJ1-3; D unresolved. Deletions cut 4 bases from V and 1 base from J, with 12 bases between. The CDR3 sequence is 15 residues long. The germline gives CDR1 SGHRS, CDR2 YFSETQ. The CDR3 coding sequence is TGCGCCAGCAGCCTGTGGGGAGGTTCTGGAAACACCATATATTTT. Protein: CASSLWGGSGNTIYF.

The V and J genes are TRBV20-1 and TRBJ2-7; D gene ambiguous. Trimming stripped 2 bases from V and 10 bases from J, with 24 bases between. CDR3 length: 15 amino acids. Germline assignment: CDR1 DFQATT and CDR2 SNEGSKA (reference sequence). The CDR3 DNA sequence: TGCAGTGCTAGATTTCTTTTACAGTCACGAGGCCTACAGTACTTC. Encoded protein: CSARFLLQSRGLQYF.

This clonotype showed up just a few times. The CDR3, as DNA: TGTGCCAGCAGTTCCCACTACAGGGCCTACGAGCAGTACTTC. Its translation is CASSSHYRAYEQYF. V gene TRBV27 combines with J gene TRBJ2-7, with a tentative D call TRBD1 (6 bases). This CDR3 has 14 amino acids. The V and J ends lost 4 bases and 2 bases respectively, with 12 bases between them. Germline CDR1 MNHEY, CDR2 SMNVEV (reference sequence).

This rearrangement joins TRBV7-2 to TRBJ2-1; 12 positions agree with TRBD2. The CDR3 is 17 amino acids. Germline CDR1 is SGHTA and CDR2 is FQGNSA. V gave up 1 base and J gave up 5 bases; unmatched junction bases: 6. The CDR3 region has the DNA TGTGCCAGCAGCTTAGGTTGGCTAGCGGGGGGGGACAATGAGCAGTTCTTC. This codes for CASSLGWLAGGDNEQFF.

The J gene is TRBJ1-1, the V gene TRBV6-1, with D tentatively TRBD1 (5 bases). The germline V and J ends were trimmed by 8 bases and 0 bases, with 13 bases remaining between them. Germline V CDR1 and CDR2: MNHNS, SASEGT. CDR3 length: 14 amino acids. The CDR3 spells CASRNGAMNTEAFF. CDR3 sequence (DNA): TGTGCCAGCCGCAACGGGGCCATGAACACTGAAGCTTTCTTT.